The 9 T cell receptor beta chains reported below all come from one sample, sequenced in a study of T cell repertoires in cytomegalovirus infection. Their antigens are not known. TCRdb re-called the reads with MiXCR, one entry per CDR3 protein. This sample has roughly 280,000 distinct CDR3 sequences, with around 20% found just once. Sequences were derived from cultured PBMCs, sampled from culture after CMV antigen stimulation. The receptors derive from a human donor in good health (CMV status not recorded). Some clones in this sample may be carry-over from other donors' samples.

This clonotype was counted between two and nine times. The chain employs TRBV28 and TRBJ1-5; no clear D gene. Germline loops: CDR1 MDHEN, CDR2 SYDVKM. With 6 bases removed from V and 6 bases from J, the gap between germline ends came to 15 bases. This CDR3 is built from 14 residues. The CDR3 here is CASSYPIRGQPQHF. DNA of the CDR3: TGTGCCAGCAGCTATCCGATTAGAGGTCAGCCCCAGCATTTT.

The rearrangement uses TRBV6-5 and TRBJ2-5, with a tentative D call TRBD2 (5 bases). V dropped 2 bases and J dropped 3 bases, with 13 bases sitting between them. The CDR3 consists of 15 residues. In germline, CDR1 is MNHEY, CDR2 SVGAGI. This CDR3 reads CASSYGGGSEETQYF. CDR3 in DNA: TGTGCCAGCAGTTACGGCGGAGGTAGTGAAGAGACCCAGTACTTC.

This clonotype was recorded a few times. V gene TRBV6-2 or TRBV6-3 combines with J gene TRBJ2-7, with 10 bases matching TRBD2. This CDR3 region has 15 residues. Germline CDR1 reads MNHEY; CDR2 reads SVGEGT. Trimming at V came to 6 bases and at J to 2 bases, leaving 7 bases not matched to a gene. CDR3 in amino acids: CASRSPGLAAYEQYF. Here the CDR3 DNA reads TGTGCCAGCAGATCACCCGGACTAGCGGCCTACGAGCAGTACTTC.

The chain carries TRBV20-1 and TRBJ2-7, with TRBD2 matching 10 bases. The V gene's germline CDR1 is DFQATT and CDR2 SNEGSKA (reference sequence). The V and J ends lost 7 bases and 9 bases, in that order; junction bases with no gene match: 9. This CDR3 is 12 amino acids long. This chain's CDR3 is CSVRLAGDPQYF. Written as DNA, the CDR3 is TGCAGTGTTCGGCTAGCGGGAGATCCGCAGTACTTC.

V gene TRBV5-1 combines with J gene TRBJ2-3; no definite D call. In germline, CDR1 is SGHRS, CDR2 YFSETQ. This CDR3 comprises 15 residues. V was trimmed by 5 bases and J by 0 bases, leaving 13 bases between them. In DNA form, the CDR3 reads TGCGCCAGCAGGCCTGGTTTGGGTAGCACAGATACGCAGTATTTT. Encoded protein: CASRPGLGSTDTQYF.

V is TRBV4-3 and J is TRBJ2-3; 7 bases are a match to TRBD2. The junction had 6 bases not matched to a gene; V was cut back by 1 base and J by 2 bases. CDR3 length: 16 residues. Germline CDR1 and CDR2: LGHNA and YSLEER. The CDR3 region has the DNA TGCGCCAGCAGCCAAGCACCTAGCGGTCCCACAGATACGCAGTATTTT. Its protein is CASSQAPSGPTDTQYF.

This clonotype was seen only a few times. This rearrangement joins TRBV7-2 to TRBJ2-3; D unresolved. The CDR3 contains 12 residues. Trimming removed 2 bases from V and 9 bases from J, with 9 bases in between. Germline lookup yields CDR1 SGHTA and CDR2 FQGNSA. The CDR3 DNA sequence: TGTGCCAGCAGCTTAATGCCCCGCACGCAGTATTTT. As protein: CASSLMPRTQYF.

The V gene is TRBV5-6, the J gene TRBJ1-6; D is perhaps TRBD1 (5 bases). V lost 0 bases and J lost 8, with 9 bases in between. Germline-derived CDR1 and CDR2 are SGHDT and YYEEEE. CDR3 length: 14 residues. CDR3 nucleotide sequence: TGTGCCAGCAGCTTGGGTGGGGGATATTCACCCCTCCACTTT. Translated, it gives CASSLGGGYSPLHF.

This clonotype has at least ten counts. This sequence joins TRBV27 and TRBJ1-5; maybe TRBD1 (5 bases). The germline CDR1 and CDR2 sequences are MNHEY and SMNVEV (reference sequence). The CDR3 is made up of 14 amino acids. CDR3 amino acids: CASGARDSNQPQHF. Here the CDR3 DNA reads TGTGCGTCCGGGGCCCGGGACAGCAATCAGCCCCAGCATTTT.